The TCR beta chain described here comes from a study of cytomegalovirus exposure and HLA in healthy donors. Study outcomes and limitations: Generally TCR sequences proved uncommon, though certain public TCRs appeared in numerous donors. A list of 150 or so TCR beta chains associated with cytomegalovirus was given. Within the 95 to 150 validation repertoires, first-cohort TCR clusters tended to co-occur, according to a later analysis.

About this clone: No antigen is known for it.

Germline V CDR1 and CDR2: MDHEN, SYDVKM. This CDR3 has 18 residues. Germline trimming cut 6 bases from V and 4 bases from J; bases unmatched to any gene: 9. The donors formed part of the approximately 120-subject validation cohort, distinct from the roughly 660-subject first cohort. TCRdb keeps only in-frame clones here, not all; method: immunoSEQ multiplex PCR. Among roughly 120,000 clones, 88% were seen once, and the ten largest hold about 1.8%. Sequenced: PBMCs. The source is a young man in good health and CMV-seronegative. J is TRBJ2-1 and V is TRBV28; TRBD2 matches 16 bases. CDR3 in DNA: TGTGCCAGCAGCACTCCGGGACTAGCGGGAGGGGGTTACAATGAGCAGTTCTTC. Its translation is CASSTPGLAGGGYNEQFF. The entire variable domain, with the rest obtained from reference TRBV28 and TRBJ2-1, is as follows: DVKVTQSSRYLVKRTGEKVFLECVQDMDHENMFWYRQDPGLGLRLIYFSYDVKMKEKGDIPEGYSVSREKKERFSLILESASTNQTSMYLCASSTPGLAGGGYNEQFFGPGTRLTVL.